The next 8 T cell receptor beta chains were all read from a single sample in a study of blood T cell repertoires in COVID-19. Some clones are missing from TCRdb's copy, which holds only in-frame ones; the method was immunoSEQ multiplex PCR. The repertoire holds about 220,000 clones, with approximately 81% as singletons. Sequencing used peripheral blood. The receptors here all came from a woman of 80 years or more with acute or convalescent COVID-19.

This chain joins TRBV6-5 and TRBJ1-5; the match to TRBD1 covers 8 bases. V gave up 3 bases and J gave up 4 bases; unmatched junction bases: 2. The germline V gene encodes CDR1 MNHEY and CDR2 SVGAGI. CDR3 length equals 14 residues. CDR3 sequence (DNA): TGTGCCAGCAGTTATGACAGGGGAAATCAGCCCCAGCATTTT. It encodes CASSYDRGNQPQHF.

The chain combines TRBV7-6 with TRBJ2-1, with 8 bases that match TRBD1. J lost 5 bases, V lost 5 bases, and 8 bases had no gene match. This CDR3 has 15 residues. CDR1 is SGHVS, CDR2 FNYEAQ, per germline. CDR3 loop: CASSISRDRNNEQFF. CDR3 nucleotides: TGTGCCAGCAGCATCTCCCGGGACAGGAACAATGAGCAGTTCTTC.

This clone has just a few counts. This sequence joins TRBV4-1 and TRBJ2-6; 7 bases are a match to TRBD1. With 0 bases clipped from V and 3 bases from J, the junction kept 8 bases outside the gene matches. This CDR3 is built from 18 residues. Germline CDR1 reads MGHRA; CDR2 reads YSYEKL. CDR3 in amino acids: CASSQEPTGRYGANVLTF. The CDR3 nucleotides are TGCGCCAGCAGCCAAGAACCGACAGGGCGGTATGGGGCCAACGTCCTGACTTTC.

The chain recombines TRBV6-9 with TRBJ2-5; a weak D match, TRBD1 (6 bases). Germline CDR1 is MNHGY and CDR2 is SVAAGI. There are 18 residues in the CDR3. V was clipped by 3 bases and J by 1 base, with 21 bases between them. As DNA, the CDR3 is TGTGCCAGCAGTTACCCGGCCGACGCCAGGGGAAGCCAAGAGACCCAGTACTTC. Residues: CASSYPADARGSQETQYF.

This chain uses TRBV7-2 with TRBJ2-5, with TRBD1 identical over 9 bases. The CDR3 is 15 residues long. V lost 4 bases to trimming and J lost 1 base; unmatched junction nucleotides: 4. The germline V gene has CDR1 SGHTA and CDR2 FQGNSA. The CDR3 nucleotides read TGTGCCAGCAGCTGGACAGGGGCGGGCCAAGAGACCCAGTACTTC. It yields the protein CASSWTGAGQETQYF.

The chain is built from TRBV11-2 and TRBJ1-6; possibly TRBD1 for D (6 bases). Germline V gives CDR1 SGHAT, CDR2 FQNNGV. The CDR3 runs to 13 residues. V gave up 8 bases and J gave up 9 bases, with 14 bases separating them. In DNA form, the CDR3 reads TGTGCCAGCCAGGGAGGGGGGGTTTCACCCCTCCACTTT. This gives the protein CASQGGGVSPLHF.

The chain joins TRBV6-2 or TRBV6-3 to TRBJ1-2, with 7 bases identical to TRBD1. Germline trimming cut 6 bases from V and 2 bases from J; bases unmatched to any gene: 15. The CDR3 covers 17 residues. Looked up from germline, CDR1 is MNHEY and CDR2 is SVGEGT. CDR3 coding DNA: TGTGCCAGCAGCCCTGTGGAGGGGGCCGAGGGGAACTATGGCTACACCTTC. As protein: CASSPVEGAEGNYGYTF.

Turning to this clone: At one of its ends the junction is not consistent with the germline gene, which may arise from a read error. The chain uses TRBV25-1 and TRBJ1-1, with 7 nucleotides matching TRBD1. The V gene's germline CDR1 is MGHDK and CDR2 SYGVNS. The CDR3 loop spans 13 amino acids. The CDR3 DNA is TGTGCCAGCAGTGAAGGGACAGTTAATAGGCACGTCTTT. It yields the protein CASSEGTVNRHVF.